Below are 27 T cell receptor beta chains sequenced from a single sample in a study of blood T cells in healthy people across ages. A second PCR of roughly 6 to 12 cycles used a sample-barcoded 5' primer and a J-beta primer mix. TCRdb re-called the 5' RACE reads through MiXCR, storing one row per CDR3 protein. Of about 1.4 million distinct CDR3 sequences in the sample, 59% were seen once. Material for sequencing was blood. Every receptor here comes from a man between 18 and 29 years old in good health.

This chain joins TRBV27 and TRBJ2-7, with 14 bases matching TRBD2. The J segment lost 8 bases and the V segment lost 5 bases, leaving 8 bases of the junction unmatched. CDR3 length: 15 residues. Germline V gene data show CDR1 as MNHEY and CDR2 as SMNVEV (reference sequence). The CDR3 spells CASSPGTSGSIKQYF. CDR3 coding DNA: TGTGCCAGCAGTCCCGGGACTAGCGGGAGTATCAAGCAGTACTTC.

The chain combines TRBV4-2 with TRBJ2-1, with TRBD1 identical over 7 bases. V trimming: 4 bases; J trimming: 9 bases; junction bases outside the gene matches: 3. Germline V CDR1 and CDR2: LGHNA, YNFKEQ. The length of the CDR3 is 12 residues. The CDR3 DNA is TGTGCCAGCAGCCCTGGGACAGCTGAGCAGTTCTTC. This translates into CASSPGTAEQFF.

This clonotype appeared a few times. The chain combines TRBV11-2 with TRBJ2-3; D not resolved. V shed 0 bases and J shed 0 bases, with 10 bases lying between them. The CDR3 is 16 amino acids. The germline V gene encodes CDR1 SGHAT and CDR2 FQNNGV. Here the CDR3 reads CASSLDGTPSTDTQYF. CDR3 DNA: TGTGCCAGCAGCTTAGATGGCACTCCTAGCACAGATACGCAGTATTTT.

This clonotype was observed a handful of times. The V call is TRBV7-2, the J call TRBJ2-5, with 9 positions matching TRBD2. Trimming removed 0 bases from V and 1 base from J; junction bases left unmatched: 0. From germline, CDR1 is SGHTA and CDR2 FQGNSA. This CDR3 has 15 amino acids. The CDR3 here is CASSLASGSQETQYF. CDR3 nucleotide sequence: TGTGCCAGCAGCTTAGCTAGCGGGAGCCAAGAGACCCAGTACTTC.

The J gene is TRBJ2-7, the V gene TRBV3-1; 7 positions agree with TRBD2. V lost 1 base to trimming and J lost 3 bases; unmatched junction nucleotides: 9. The CDR3 length is 16 residues. Germline V gene lookup returns CDR1 LGHDT and CDR2 YNNKEL (reference sequence). In DNA form, the CDR3 reads TGTGCCAGCAGCCAAGTCTGGGAGGGGAACGGCTACGAGCAGTACTTC. Amino acids: CASSQVWEGNGYEQYF.

The chain uses TRBV6-2 or TRBV6-3 and TRBJ1-4; D is possibly TRBD1 (6 bases). The CDR3 sequence is 12 residues long. V lost 5 bases and J lost 8, with 9 bases in between. CDR1 is MNHEY and CDR2 is SVGEGT in the germline V gene. CDR3 sequence: CASSRTVEKLFF. CDR3 in DNA: TGTGCCAGCAGTCGGACAGTCGAAAAACTGTTTTTT.

The gene calls are TRBV5-6 and TRBJ2-1; 7 bases fit TRBD1. The germline V gene has CDR1 SGHDT and CDR2 YYEEEE. CDR3 length: 16 amino acids. The V segment lost 0 bases and the J segment 8 bases; nucleotides outside the gene matches: 11. The CDR3 loop reads CASSLAVGTVADEQFF. DNA for the CDR3: TGTGCCAGCAGCTTGGCCGTCGGGACAGTGGCGGATGAGCAGTTCTTC.

The chain recombines TRBV19 with TRBJ2-4; D ambiguous. The last part of the DNA fits TRBJ2-7 better; the J call may be wrong. In germline, CDR1 is LNHDA, CDR2 SQIVND (reference sequence). CDR3 size: 13 residues. The CDR3 DNA reads as TGTGCCAGTAGTATGGCGGAACCCCACGAGCAGTACTTC. As protein: CASSMAEPHEQYF.

The chain links TRBV5-1 to TRBJ1-2; maybe TRBD1 (5 bases). The CDR3 has 14 residues. The V gene's germline CDR1 is SGHRS and CDR2 YFSETQ. V was clipped by 4 bases and J by 4 bases, with 14 bases between them. CDR3 residues: CASSPDGRGYGYTF. In DNA form, the CDR3 reads TGCGCCAGCAGCCCCGACGGGAGGGGCTATGGCTACACCTTC. Using reference TRBV5-1 and TRBJ1-2 for the parts outside the CDR3, the full variable domain is KAGVTQTPRYLIKTRGQQVTLSCSPISGHRSVSWYQQTPGQGLQFLFEYFSETQRNKGNFPGRFSGRQFSNSRSEMNVSTLELGDSALYLCASSPDGRGYGYTFGSGTRLTVV.

The V gene is TRBV5-1, the J gene TRBJ2-7; D may be TRBD2 (5 bases). The germline CDR1 and CDR2 sequences are SGHRS and YFSETQ. The V and J ends lost 2 bases and 5 bases respectively, with 11 bases between them. The CDR3 spans 13 residues. The CDR3: CASSFGLSDEQYF. Here the CDR3 DNA reads TGCGCCAGCAGCTTCGGACTCTCTGACGAGCAGTACTTC.

The CDR3 here is CASSGSASTDTQYF. The CDR3 DNA reads as TGTGCCAGCAGCGGGAGCGCTAGCACAGATACGCAGTATTTT. J is TRBJ2-3 and V is TRBV11-2; D possibly corresponds to TRBD2 (5 bases). With 5 bases removed from V and 0 bases from J, the gap between germline ends came to 9 bases. The length of the CDR3 is 14 residues. Germline lookup yields CDR1 SGHAT and CDR2 FQNNGV.

The chain uses TRBV7-9 and TRBJ2-1; a weak D match, TRBD2 (5 bases). Germline CDR1 reads SEHNR; CDR2 reads FQNEAQ (reference sequence). The CDR3 is 14 amino acids. Trimming cost V 5 bases and J 13 bases, with 21 bases left between them. CDR3 sequence: CASSNRGRQETQFF. Here the CDR3 DNA reads TGTGCCAGCAGCAATAGAGGGCGCCAAGAGACCCAGTTCTTC.

This chain joins TRBV2 and TRBJ2-5; weak D call: TRBD1 (5 bases). This CDR3 spans 16 amino acids. The germline V gene has CDR1 SNHLY and CDR2 FYNNEI. The V end was cut by 6 bases, the J end by 5 bases, with 22 bases between. CDR3 sequence reads: CASRPLTGFGGETQYF. CDR3 nucleotides: TGTGCCAGCAGGCCACTTACAGGCTTCGGTGGGGAGACCCAGTACTTC.

In regard to this clonotype: The junction departs from germline at one end; a sequencing error may be responsible. The chain uses TRBV7-7 and TRBJ2-7; a weak D match, TRBD1 (6 bases). This CDR3 comprises 16 residues. The V gene's germline CDR1 is SSHAT and CDR2 FNYEAQ (reference sequence). The CDR3: CASSLGAETGTYEQYF. The CDR3 DNA is TGTGCTAGCAGCTTGGGGGCGGAAACTGGAACCTACGAGCAGTACTTC.

The chain has TRBV5-1 and TRBJ2-1; perhaps TRBD1 as D (5 bases). The CDR3 has 12 residues. V lost 4 bases to trimming and J lost 8 bases, with 10 bases between them. Germline V gene sequence: CDR1 SGHRS, CDR2 YFSETQ. The CDR3 nucleotides are TGCGCCAGCAGCGTCCTACAGGATGAGCAGTTCTTC. Translated, it gives CASSVLQDEQFF.

The chain uses TRBV12-3 or TRBV12-4 and TRBJ2-3, with D unresolved. The germline V and J ends were trimmed by 5 bases and 0 bases, with 9 bases remaining between them. The CDR3 runs to 14 residues. In nucleotides, the CDR3 is TGTGCCAGCAGTGTATCGGTGAGCACAGATACGCAGTATTTT. Its protein product is CASSVSVSTDTQYF.

The J gene is TRBJ2-3, the V gene TRBV9; 10 nucleotides match TRBD1. V dropped 3 bases and J dropped 2; count of bases not matched to a gene: 9. The CDR3 is made up of 17 amino acids. From germline, CDR1 is SGDLS and CDR2 YYNGEE. The CDR3, as DNA: TGTGCCAGCAGCGGCACCGGGACAGGGGCGCCCACAGATACGCAGTATTTT. Translation gives CASSGTGTGAPTDTQYF.

The chain uses TRBV27 and TRBJ1-2; D perhaps matches TRBD1 (5 bases). The CDR3 contains 13 residues. Germline-derived CDR1 and CDR2 are MNHEY and SMNVEV (reference sequence). Trimming stripped 5 bases from V and 4 bases from J, with 11 bases between. CDR3 protein: CASSAQGLYGYTF. DNA of the CDR3: TGTGCCAGCAGTGCCCAGGGCCTCTATGGCTACACCTTC.

The gene calls are TRBV6-2 or TRBV6-3 and TRBJ2-5; TRBD1 agrees at 8 bases. The CDR3 consists of 14 residues. V lost 6 bases to trimming and J lost 5 bases; unmatched junction nucleotides: 8. In germline, CDR1 is MNHEY, CDR2 SVGEGT. CDR3 loop: CASRPDRVEETQYF. The CDR3 DNA is TGTGCCAGCAGACCGGACAGGGTAGAGGAGACCCAGTACTTC.

The gene calls are TRBV7-2 and TRBJ2-7; 8 bases fit TRBD1. Germline V gene lookup returns CDR1 SGHTA and CDR2 FQGNSA. With 1 base clipped from V and 2 bases from J, the junction kept 19 bases outside the gene matches. The CDR3 is made up of 20 amino acids. This CDR3 reads CASSLVGRAGGLSLPYEQYF. CDR3 DNA sequence: TGTGCCAGCAGCTTAGTTGGTAGGGCAGGGGGCCTGTCGCTCCCCTACGAGCAGTACTTC.

The gene calls are TRBV11-2 and TRBJ1-1; 7 nucleotides line up with TRBD1. Germline assignment: CDR1 SGHAT and CDR2 FQNNGV. V trimming: 3 bases; J trimming: 0 bases; junction bases outside the gene matches: 7. The CDR3 is made up of 16 amino acids. CDR3 sequence: CASSFVGQNLNTEAFF. For the CDR3, the DNA is TGTGCCAGCAGCTTCGTGGGACAGAACCTGAACACTGAAGCTTTCTTT.

The J gene is TRBJ2-7, the V gene TRBV4-3, with D perhaps TRBD1 or TRBD2 (5 bases each). The CDR3 contains 16 residues. V was pared by 4 bases and J by 3 bases, with 19 bases between. CDR1 is LGHNA and CDR2 is YSLEER in the germline V gene. The CDR3 DNA reads as TGCGCCAGCAGCCCGGGGAAATCCGACAGCTACTACGAGCAGTACTTC. Protein: CASSPGKSDSYYEQYF.

This clonotype was seen only once. The chain is built from TRBV9 and TRBJ1-3; a possible D gene is TRBD1 (5 bases). Germline V gene data show CDR1 as SGDLS and CDR2 as YYNGEE. Trimming removed 0 bases at V and 1 base at J, with 8 bases between. The CDR3 contains 15 residues. As DNA, the CDR3 is TGTGCCAGCAGCGTAGGTGGGGGTTCTGGAAACACCATATATTTT. Translation gives CASSVGGGSGNTIYF.

This clonotype was seen more than once but under ten times. J is TRBJ1-1 and V is TRBV12-3 or TRBV12-4, with D perhaps matching TRBD1 (5 bases). The germline V and J ends were trimmed by 3 bases and 11 bases, with 19 bases remaining between them. The CDR3 sequence is 14 residues long. The CDR3 DNA reads as TGTGCCAGCAGTTTGTGGGGGAAGTTTGGGGTGGCTTTCTTT. Amino acid sequence: CASSLWGKFGVAFF.

This clonotype was counted a single time. V gene TRBV5-1 combines with J gene TRBJ2-5; 7 bases are a match to TRBD1. The CDR3 has 16 amino acids. J lost 3 bases, V lost 4 bases, and 12 bases had no gene match. Germline V gene lookup returns CDR1 SGHRS and CDR2 YFSETQ. The CDR3 DNA reads TGCGCCAGCAGCCTAGGGACAGCTTATGGCGAAGAGACCCAGTACTTC. Residues: CASSLGTAYGEETQYF.

The chain combines TRBV18 with TRBJ2-3; either TRBD1 or TRBD2 may fit D (5 bases each). The CDR3 consists of 18 residues. V was shortened by 3 bases and J by 6 bases, with 25 bases between the two germline ends. The germline gives CDR1 KGHSH, CDR2 LQKENI. The CDR3 loop is CASSPEKTGRNLHDTQYF. In DNA, the CDR3 is TGTGCCAGCTCACCGGAAAAAACGGGACGAAACCTACACGATACGCAGTATTTT.

The chain uses TRBV29-1 and TRBJ2-1, with D possibly TRBD1 on 5 matching bases. This CDR3 has 13 amino acids. Germline V lookup: CDR1 SQVTM, CDR2 ANQGSEA. V shed 4 bases and J shed 6 bases, with 13 bases lying between them. CDR3 protein: CSVAGRDSNEQFF. The DNA of the CDR3 is TGCAGCGTTGCGGGCAGGGATTCCAATGAGCAGTTCTTC.